This entry concerns a single T cell receptor (beta chain). This receptor's antigen is unknown. The junction departs from the called germline gene at one end, perhaps through a read error. This entry belongs to a study of T cells in Graves' hyperthyroidism and ophthalmopathy (dated by TCRdb to between 2018 and 2021). Regarding the research as a whole: To identify distinguishing TCR V-J signatures, a discovery cohort of 100 patients was used, comprising 40 to 45 with Graves' ophthalmopathy and 55 to 65 with stable Graves' hyperthyroidism. Prospective prediction of ophthalmopathy was tested in an independent validation cohort consisting of fewer than 20 hyperthyroidism patients and 15 or so patients who later progressed to ophthalmopathy. The 95 to 100 discovery patients were divided at random into training and test sets in a 7:3 ratio. In six Graves' hyperthyroidism patients, the study also compared T-cell repertoires from thyroid tissue with T-cell repertoires from blood. Once sampling was done, hyperthyroidism patients were given methimazole at a starting dose of 30 mg daily, whereas ophthalmopathy patients were given high-dose intravenous methylprednisolone. According to the paper, TCR Vbeta CDR3 sequencing was carried out on some 130 peripheral blood samples, which came from fewer than 50 ophthalmopathy, roughly 75 hyperthyroidism and about 17 progressor patients. The paper's findings and limits, for the study overall: A 13 V-J signature model separated ophthalmopathy from stable hyperthyroidism, with around 90% sensitivity and roughly 81% specificity in cross-validation and 80%/75% in testing. Most expanded thyroid clonotypes (frequency above 0.001) were also detected in blood, suggesting blood repertoires may reflect thyroid immune responses. No statistical method was used to fix the sample size in advance, and group allocation was not hidden from the investigators. In validation, the model predicted progression to ophthalmopathy with over 60% sensitivity and about 73% specificity, a median of roughly seven months before onset.

Stable Graves' hyperthyroidism was defined as no progression to ophthalmopathy during 18 months of follow-up. The hyperthyroidism patients were between 18 and 65 years old and newly diagnosed, with a disease duration of less than 2 months. Any patient with an uncontrolled infection, another autoimmune disease, pregnancy or lactation was excluded. Diagnoses were based on clinical symptoms, serum thyroxine and TRAb, thyroid ultrasound and orbital computed tomography. Total RNA was extracted using Trizol reagent, and RNA quality was assessed on an Agilent 2100 Bioanalyzer. The TCR beta CDR3 regions were amplified from RNA transcripts. The first round of RT-PCR for the TCR CDR3 was performed with the HTBI primer set and the Qiagen OneStep RT-PCR kit. Libraries were constructed in a second round of multiplex PCR, after which size selection and purification were performed. Libraries were sequenced paired-end with 100 bp reads on an Illumina HiSeq2000. Per the source publication's procedure: SOAPnuke was used to process the raw data, with reads discarded if the reads contained adapters or uncalled bases, had a mean Phred below 15, or lacked an exact constant-primer or identifier match. COPE v1.2.5 was used to merge high-quality paired reads, and clonotypes were defined as unique nucleotide sequences. Clonotypes were aligned to IMGT TRBV, TRBD and TRBJ reference segments using MiTCR v1.1. The analysis was restricted to V-J combinations with a frequency above 0.0001, which together covered roughly 99% of the repertoires. A TCS score was defined as the ratio between F50 (clonal expansion) and ExV (chaos), using BLOSUM62-based TCRdist between CDR3 peptides within each V-J. Welch's t-statistics and random forest reduced 500 to 550 V-J features to 13, which were used in a naive Bayes classifier (R e1071). In TCRdb, the public reads were trimmed at Q25 with fastp and aligned with MiXCR, with productive beta chains retained. One record per CDR3 amino acid sequence lists the most common genes and DNA. What appears here as the V and J calls and clone size reflects TCRdb's work, not the paper's. The sample data list hundreds of thousands of distinct CDR3 sequences, and 35% to 55% of these were observed just once. Of the sample, approximately 8.2% falls within the top ten clones.

The cysteine opens and the phenylalanine closes a CDR3 of 13 amino acids. Only the CDR3 region is kept as DNA, spanning 39 bases read in frame from base 1. CDR1 and CDR2 (SGHTA, FQGTGA) derive from the germline V gene. The rearrangement combines TRBV7-3 with TRBJ1-1; the D gene identity is not certain. Sequenced: peripheral blood or thyroid tissue (not recorded which). The clonotype originates from a young woman with Graves' hyperthyroidism. Donor details come from another sample of the same person, matched by shared clones. CDR3 sequence: CVSSDARITEAFF. The DNA sequence is TGTGTCAGCAGCGATGCACGGATTACTGAAGCTTTCTTT.